This record covers a single T cell receptor (beta chain). What it binds is unknown. The table came from immunoSEQ multiplex PCR; TCRdb's copy has only in-frame clones and leaves some out. The sample lists 81,000 or so clones; around 84% were seen once. This entry is derived from a study of radiotherapy plus CTLA-4 blockade in lung cancer. Germline CDR1 MRHNA, CDR2 SNTAGT. This CDR3 region has 13 residues. V trimming: 3 bases; J trimming: 9 bases; junction bases outside the gene matches: 8. Study observations and caveats: Best predicting response, reportedly, were early blood T cell clone dynamics, with interferon-beta. There was expansion of tumor-derived TCR clones in blood after radiotherapy plus ipilimumab.

Focal radiation with ipilimumab CTLA-4 blockade was given to patients with chemo-refractory metastatic non-small-cell lung cancer. The sequencing here drew on peripheral blood, taken from a patient treated with radiotherapy plus ipilimumab. The V call is TRBV6-4, the J call TRBJ2-7; 7 nucleotides agree with TRBD1. The sequence was collected from a human donor with non-small cell lung cancer who had stable disease on radiotherapy plus ipilimumab. CDR3 sequence: CASSEFRGQRQYF. CDR3 nucleotide sequence: TGTGCCAGCAGTGAATTTAGGGGACAGAGGCAGTACTTC.